These 24 T cell receptor beta chains came from one sample sequenced in a study of blood T cell repertoires in COVID-19. Sequenced by immunoSEQ multiplex PCR; TCRdb stores in-frame clones only, minus some. The table lists roughly 150,000 clones, around 86% of them singletons. The material sequenced was peripheral blood. These receptors originate from a man between 65 and 85 years old who had recovered from COVID-19.

This clone appeared a single time. This chain uses TRBV7-2 with TRBJ2-5; 14 nucleotides align to TRBD2. This CDR3 contains 15 residues. V was clipped by 6 bases and J by 4 bases; unmatched bases: 4. Germline values: CDR1 SGHTA, CDR2 FQGNSA. CDR3 DNA sequence: TGTGCCAGCAGTGAGGGACTAGCGGGAGTAGAGACCCAGTACTTC. Translated, it gives CASSEGLAGVETQYF.

This clone is a singleton in its sample. This chain connects TRBV28 to TRBJ1-3; no definite D call. The CDR3 is 14 amino acids. Per germline, CDR1 MDHEN and CDR2 SYDVKM. V was shortened by 8 bases and J by 0 bases, with 11 bases between the two germline ends. CDR3 sequence (DNA): TGTGCCAGCGGTCTACTTACCTCTGGAAACACCATATATTTT. This sequence encodes CASGLLTSGNTIYF.

The chain has TRBV19 and TRBJ2-1; D unresolved. CDR3 length: 12 amino acids. Trimming removed 4 bases from V and 7 bases from J, with 8 bases in between. In germline, CDR1 is LNHDA, CDR2 SQIVND (reference sequence). The CDR3 reads CASSTLRNEQFF. CDR3 nucleotides: TGTGCCAGTAGTACCCTGAGAAATGAGCAGTTCTTC.

The chain carries TRBV5-6 and TRBJ1-3, with D possibly TRBD1 on 6 matching bases. Trimming left V 6 bases short and J 4 bases short, with 14 bases between. CDR3 length: 14 residues. CDR1 is SGHDT, CDR2 YYEEEE, per germline. The CDR3: CASNWGGTGNTIYF. The CDR3 region has the DNA TGTGCCAGCAATTGGGGGGGCACAGGAAACACCATATATTTT.

The chain joins TRBV5-1 to TRBJ2-2; tentatively, D is TRBD2 (5 bases). The germline V gene encodes CDR1 SGHRS and CDR2 YFSETQ. The CDR3 has 16 amino acids. Trimming removed 3 bases from V and 2 bases from J, with 14 bases in between. This CDR3 reads CASSYSGNPNTGELFF. CDR3 in DNA: TGCGCCAGCAGCTATTCCGGGAATCCAAACACCGGGGAGCTGTTTTTT.

The rearrangement joins TRBV11-2 to TRBJ2-2; D is possibly TRBD2 (6 bases). Per germline, CDR1 SGHAT and CDR2 FQNNGV. The CDR3 contains 16 residues. Between the trimmed V and J ends, which lost 6 bases and 1 base, there was a span of 15 bases. CDR3 region: CASSFSSVLNTGELFF. Written as DNA, the CDR3 is TGTGCCAGCAGTTTTTCTAGCGTCCTGAACACCGGGGAGCTGTTTTTT. The full variable domain, with the rest looked up from reference TRBV11-2 and TRBJ2-2, is EAGVAQSPRYKIIEKRQSVAFWCNPISGHATLYWYQQILGQGPKLLIQFQNNGVVDDSQLPKDRFSAERLKGVDSTLKIQPAKLEDSAVYLCASSFSSVLNTGELFFGEGSRLTVL.

The chain links TRBV18 to TRBJ1-2; perhaps TRBD1 as D (6 bases). Germline lookup yields CDR1 KGHSH and CDR2 LQKENI. V lost 0 bases, J lost 4 bases, and 9 bases lay in between. The length of the CDR3 is 14 residues. Here the CDR3 reads CASSPPGGLYGYTF. The CDR3 nucleotides are TGTGCCAGCTCACCACCGGGGGGGCTCTATGGCTACACCTTC.

This clone has only one observation. The chain joins TRBV6-5 to TRBJ2-5, with TRBD1 matching over 7 bases. Trimming at V came to 7 bases and at J to 1 base, leaving 3 bases not matched to a gene. The CDR3 loop spans 13 amino acids. From germline, CDR1 is MNHEY and CDR2 SVGAGI. The CDR3 DNA reads as TGTGCCAGCACTCGGGACAGCCAAGAGACCCAGTACTTC. This codes for CASTRDSQETQYF.

This clone was detected once. The chain recombines TRBV4-1 with TRBJ2-7; 11 nucleotides align to TRBD1. J was trimmed by 7 bases and V by 4 bases; bases with no gene match: 12. Looked up from germline, CDR1 is MGHRA and CDR2 is YSYEKL. The CDR3 sequence is 16 residues long. The CDR3 is CASSRGQGAGGGEQYF. CDR3 DNA sequence: TGCGCCAGCAGCCGAGGACAGGGGGCAGGCGGCGGAGAGCAGTACTTC.

Regarding this clone: The junction departs from the called germline gene at one end, perhaps through a read error. Here the CDR3 reads CASTLGGGRQPGELFF. The CDR3 nucleotides read TGTGCCAGCACCTTAGGTGGCGGGAGGCAGCCCGGGGAGCTGTTTTTT. V usage is TRBV7-2 and J usage is TRBJ2-2; TRBD2 matches at 8 bases. This CDR3 contains 16 residues. The germline gives CDR1 SGHTA, CDR2 FQGNSA.

V is TRBV15 and J is TRBJ2-5; a possible D gene is TRBD1 (7 bases). The CDR3 loop spans 15 amino acids. The germline CDR1 and CDR2 sequences are LNHNV and YYDKDF (reference sequence). The V gene lost 5 bases and the J gene lost 5 bases, with 18 bases spanning the gap. CDR3 amino acids: CATSGIWTGGETQYF. The CDR3 coding sequence is TGTGCCACCAGCGGAATATGGACAGGAGGGGAGACCCAGTACTTC.

Points on this clone: This CDR3 is also generated by other DNA sequences in the sample. The chain has TRBV18 and TRBJ2-3, with TRBD1 matching 9 bases. After removal of 0 bases from V and 3 bases from J, the junction contained 4 bases not matched to a gene. The length of the CDR3 is 16 residues. Germline CDR1 reads KGHSH; CDR2 reads LQKENI. DNA of the CDR3: TGTGCCAGCTCACCACCGGGACAGGGTGGGACAGATACGCAGTATTTT. It encodes CASSPPGQGGTDTQYF.

This chain connects TRBV5-6 to TRBJ2-3, with TRBD2 matching 9 bases. The germline CDR1 and CDR2 sequences are SGHDT and YYEEEE. The CDR3 extends over 15 amino acids. The junction had 7 bases not matched to a gene; V was cut back by 4 bases and J by 4 bases. CDR3 bases: TGTGCCAGCAGCCACCTCGCGGGAGGGCCAGATACGCAGTATTTT. It yields the protein CASSHLAGGPDTQYF. The full variable domain, its missing parts supplied by reference TRBV5-6 and TRBJ2-3, is DAGVTQSPTHLIKTRGQQVTLRCSPKSGHDTVSWYQQALGQGPQFIFQYYEEEERQRGNFPDRFSGHQFPNYSSELNVNALLLGDSALYLCASSHLAGGPDTQYFGPGTRLTVL.

V and J are TRBV6-1 and TRBJ1-2; D is ambiguous. The CDR3 runs 13 residues. Germline V gene sequence: CDR1 MNHNS, CDR2 SASEGT. Between the trimmed V and J ends, which lost 5 bases and 0 bases, there was a span of 7 bases. The DNA of the CDR3 is TGTGCCAGCAGTCCCGGGGCTAACTATGGCTACACCTTC. As protein: CASSPGANYGYTF.

This clone has just a few counts. The chain uses TRBV6-5 and TRBJ2-7; 9 positions match TRBD2. The CDR3 contains 14 residues. V lost 6 bases and J lost 2; bases outside the gene matches: 5. The V gene's germline CDR1 is MNHEY and CDR2 SVGAGI. CDR3 amino acids: CASRPTSGPYEQYF. The CDR3 DNA is TGTGCCAGCAGACCGACTAGCGGCCCCTACGAGCAGTACTTC.

This chain links TRBV4-3 with TRBJ1-6, with 10 bases matching TRBD1. Germline loops: CDR1 LGHNA, CDR2 YSLEER. Unmatched junction bases numbered 3, after V lost 2 bases and J lost 11 bases. This CDR3 is 14 amino acids long. DNA for the CDR3: TGCGCCAGCAGCCAAAGGGACAGGGGTACACCCCTCCACTTT. It codes for CASSQRDRGTPLHF.

In this sample, this clone turned up once. This chain links TRBV4-3 with TRBJ2-1; D might be TRBD2 (5 bases). Germline assignment: CDR1 LGHNA and CDR2 YSLEER. This CDR3 comprises 13 residues. Trimming removed 0 bases at V and 10 bases at J, with 10 bases between. The CDR3: CASSQDISGEQFF. The CDR3 DNA follows: TGCGCCAGCAGCCAAGATATCTCGGGGGAGCAGTTCTTC.

V and J are TRBV7-9 and TRBJ2-3, with TRBD2 identical over 12 bases. Germline lookup yields CDR1 SEHNR and CDR2 FQNEAQ (reference sequence). The CDR3 length is 16 residues. V was pared by 5 bases and J by 3 bases, with 6 bases of the junction left unmatched. CDR3 DNA: TGTGCCAGCAGCCCGGCGACTAGCGGGAGAACAGATACGCAGTATTTT. It encodes CASSPATSGRTDTQYF. Using reference TRBV7-9 and TRBJ2-3 for the parts outside the CDR3, the full variable domain is DTGVSQNPRHKITKRGQNVTFRCDPISEHNRLYWYRQTLGQGPEFLTYFQNEAQLEKSRLLSDRFSAERPKGSFSTLEIQRTEQGDSAMYLCASSPATSGRTDTQYFGPGTRLTVL.

In this sample, this clone turned up a few times. J is TRBJ2-1 and V is TRBV30; 12 nucleotides line up with TRBD2. This CDR3 contains 15 residues. The junction had 10 bases not matched to a gene; V was cut back by 7 bases and J by 6 bases. CDR1 and CDR2 (germline): GTSNPN, SVGIG (reference sequence). The CDR3 sequence: CAFAPGTSGFNEQFF. The CDR3 DNA sequence: TGTGCCTTCGCACCAGGGACTAGCGGGTTCAATGAGCAGTTCTTC.

This chain joins TRBV11-2 and TRBJ1-2; perhaps TRBD1 as D (5 bases). Germline CDR1 reads SGHAT; CDR2 reads FQNNGV. V was shortened by 5 bases and J by 2 bases, with 12 bases between the two germline ends. The CDR3 has 14 residues. This CDR3 reads CASSTLKGNYGYTF. CDR3 bases: TGTGCCAGCAGCACGCTTAAGGGGAACTATGGCTACACCTTC.

The V call is TRBV29-1, the J call TRBJ2-1; D is perhaps TRBD2 (5 bases). V gave up 5 bases and J gave up 0 bases, with 8 bases separating them. This CDR3 spans 13 amino acids. The germline gives CDR1 SQVTM, CDR2 ANQGSEA. CDR3 DNA: TGCAGCGTTACAAGCGGCTCCTACAATGAGCAGTTCTTC. Its translation: CSVTSGSYNEQFF.

The CDR3 bases are TGTGCCAGCAGCCTACCGGGACAACCAAATGAAAAACTGTTTTTT. Translating it yields CASSLPGQPNEKLFF. This chain joins TRBV5-6 and TRBJ1-4, with D perhaps matching TRBD1 (6 bases). Per the germline V gene, CDR1 is SGHDT and CDR2 is YYEEEE. The CDR3 totals 15 residues. V lost 4 bases to trimming and J lost 5 bases, with 15 bases between them.

This clone occurred once. The chain employs TRBV9 and TRBJ2-5; D is ambiguous. This CDR3 contains 15 residues. Between the trimmed V and J ends, which lost 0 bases and 0 bases, there was a span of 9 bases. Germline CDR1 and CDR2: SGDLS and YYNGEE. Here the CDR3 DNA reads TGTGCCAGCAGCGTAGCGTCCGAGTACCAAGAGACCCAGTACTTC. This encodes CASSVASEYQETQYF.

The V call is TRBV9, the J call TRBJ1-2; D possibly corresponds to TRBD1 (5 bases). The CDR3 extends over 15 amino acids. Germline V lookup: CDR1 SGDLS, CDR2 YYNGEE. Deletions cut 0 bases from V and 0 bases from J, with 9 bases between. The CDR3 loop reads CASSVDGGTNYGYTF. CDR3 nucleotide sequence: TGTGCCAGCAGCGTAGATGGGGGGACTAACTATGGCTACACCTTC. Full variable domain (outside the CDR3, taken from reference TRBV9 and TRBJ1-2): DSGVTQTPKHLITATGQRVTLRCSPRSGDLSVYWYQQSLDQGLQFLIQYYNGEERAKGNILERFSAQQFPDLHSELNLSSLELGDSALYFCASSVDGGTNYGYTFGSGTRLTVV.